The T cell receptor (beta chain) described here comes from a study of shared clonotypes between healthy human individuals. Study-wide findings and caveats: The four-donor shared clonotypes exceeded non-shared clonotypes in generation probability, with non-shared ones scoring lower.

Ten or more counts support this clone. What it recognizes is unknown. This CDR3 is also generated by other DNA sequences in the sample. Donors comprised only Caucasian adults living in Nashville, Tennessee. The CDR3 totals 13 residues. The germline gives CDR1 SNHLY, CDR2 FYNNEI. Trimming at V came to 4 bases and at J to 7 bases, leaving 4 bases not matched to a gene. It was across several immunoSEQ plates that each subset's genomic DNA was evenly split. On sorted subsets, replicate PCRs used 200 ng DNA, or 25,000 to 35,000 T cell genomes. TCRdb's table, derived via immunoSEQ multiplex PCR, lists solely in-frame clones and lacks some. The sample contains over a million clones, 75% to 80% of which appear only once.

The receptor's source is a man aged 18 to 30 in good health. Some clones in this sample may be carry-over from other donors' samples. Sequenced material: memory CD4+ T cells from PBMCs. Subset specified: CD45RA-negative fraction. The gene calls are TRBV2 and TRBJ2-7; TRBD1 agrees at 10 bases. CDR3 sequence: CASSGDRGQEQYF. CDR3 coding DNA: TGTGCCAGCAGTGGGGACAGGGGCCAGGAGCAGTACTTC.